This T cell receptor beta chain was recorded in a study of blood T cells in healthy people across ages. A J-beta primer mix and a sample-barcoded 5' primer were used in a second PCR of roughly 6 to 11 cycles. TCRdb used MiXCR to reprocess the 5' RACE reads, holding one entry per CDR3 protein. The sample holds 700,000 or so distinct CDR3 sequences, 40% to 50% seen once. This clonotype has at least ten counts. Sequenced material: blood. The receptor was derived from a man older than 75 in good health.

The DNA of the CDR3 is TGTGCCAGCAGCTCCCTCCGGGGGGGGACAGGGGGCAATGAGCAGTTCTTC. Protein product: CASSSLRGGTGGNEQFF. The gene calls are TRBV7-9 and TRBJ2-1, with 11 positions matching TRBD1. Trimming cost V 4 bases and J 6 bases; bases outside gene matches: 11. The CDR3 sequence is 17 residues long. The germline CDR1 and CDR2 sequences are SEHNR and FQNEAQ (reference sequence).